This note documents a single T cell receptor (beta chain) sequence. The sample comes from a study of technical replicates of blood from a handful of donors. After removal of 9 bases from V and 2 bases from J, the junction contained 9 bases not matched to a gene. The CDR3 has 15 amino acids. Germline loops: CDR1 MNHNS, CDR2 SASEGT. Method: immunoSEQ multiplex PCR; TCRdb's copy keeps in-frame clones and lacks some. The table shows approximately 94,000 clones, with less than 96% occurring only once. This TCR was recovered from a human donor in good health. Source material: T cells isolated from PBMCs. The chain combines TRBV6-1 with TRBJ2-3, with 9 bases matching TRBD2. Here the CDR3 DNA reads TGTGCCAGTGAAGAGCGGGAGGAACCCACAGATACGCAGTATTTT. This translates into CASEEREEPTDTQYF.